Shown below are 31 T cell receptor beta chains from a single sample sequenced in a study of CD8 T cells in Susac syndrome. RNA totalling about 0.45 to 1 ug underwent reverse transcription with random hexamers. TCRdb analysed the immunoSEQ multiplex PCR reads with MiXCR anew, one entry per CDR3 protein. The table has a few hundred thousand distinct CDR3 sequences, roughly 94% seen once. The sample was CD4+ T cells from PBMCs. The receptors were gathered from a human donor with multiple sclerosis.

The gene calls are TRBV9 and TRBJ2-1, with D perhaps matching TRBD1 (5 bases). Germline CDR1 is SGDLS and CDR2 is YYNGEE. Trimming pared 3 bases from V and 5 bases from J, leaving 15 bases between. There are 15 residues in the CDR3. As DNA, the CDR3 is TGTGCCAGCAGCGCGACAGTGATCGTCGACAATGAGCAGTTCTTC. It is translated as CASSATVIVDNEQFF.

The V call is TRBV25-1, the J call TRBJ2-3; 11 bases line up with TRBD2. This CDR3 has 17 amino acids. V lost 4 bases and J lost 0; bases outside the gene matches: 6. Germline assignment: CDR1 MGHDK and CDR2 SYGVNS. The CDR3 DNA is TGTGCCAGCAGTGCCCGACTAGCGGGGCTTAGCACAGATACGCAGTATTTT. Translating gives CASSARLAGLSTDTQYF.

The chain combines TRBV24-1 with TRBJ2-1; 7 bases map to TRBD1. Trimming removed 9 bases from V and 12 bases from J; junction bases left unmatched: 7. This CDR3 contains 11 residues. CDR1 is KGHDR, CDR2 SFDVKD, per germline. Written as DNA, the CDR3 is TGTGCCACCTTGCTAGGGGGCGCGCAGTTCTTC. Translated: CATLLGGAQFF.

The rearrangement links TRBV19 to TRBJ1-2, with D maybe TRBD1 (5 bases). Germline V gene data show CDR1 as LNHDA and CDR2 as SQIVND (reference sequence). CDR3 size: 13 residues. The V end lost 6 bases, the J end lost 4 bases, and 12 bases lay between the germline ends. CDR3: CASRPTETYGYTF. In DNA, the CDR3 is TGTGCCAGTAGGCCGACAGAGACCTATGGCTACACCTTC.

The chain uses TRBV3-1 and TRBJ2-3; possibly TRBD1 for D (5 bases). This CDR3 comprises 14 residues. V dropped 0 bases and J dropped 12 bases, with 16 bases sitting between them. Per germline, CDR1 LGHDT and CDR2 YNNKEL (reference sequence). The chain's CDR3 is CASSQDVWGDLQYF. The CDR3, as DNA: TGTGCCAGCAGCCAAGATGTATGGGGCGACCTCCAGTATTTT.

The gene calls are TRBV19 and TRBJ2-1; 12 nucleotides align to TRBD1. V lost 6 bases, J lost 8 bases, and 11 bases stayed unmatched. The CDR3 covers 16 residues. Germline V gene lookup returns CDR1 LNHDA and CDR2 SQIVND (reference sequence). The CDR3 DNA reads as TGTGCCAGTAGCAACCACGGGACAGGGGGCAGGTATGAGCAGTTCTTC. As protein: CASSNHGTGGRYEQFF. Full variable domain (outside the CDR3, taken from reference TRBV19 and TRBJ2-1): DGGITQSPKYLFRKEGQNVTLSCEQNLNHDAMYWYRQDPGQGLRLIYYSQIVNDFQKGDIAEGYSVSREKKESFPLTVTSAQKNPTAFYLCASSNHGTGGRYEQFFGPGTRLTVL.

The chain employs TRBV20-1 and TRBJ2-7; the D gene is possibly TRBD1 (5 bases). This CDR3 has 15 amino acids. The V and J ends lost 6 bases and 3 bases respectively, with 21 bases between them. CDR1 and CDR2 (germline): DFQATT, SNEGSKA (reference sequence). This CDR3 is CSASDIAKGSYEQYF. CDR3 coding DNA: TGCAGTGCCTCGGACATCGCAAAAGGTAGCTACGAGCAGTACTTC.

The chain is built from TRBV9 and TRBJ2-3; tentatively, D is TRBD1 or TRBD2 (6 bases each). CDR3 length: 15 amino acids. Trimming pared 6 bases from V and 4 bases from J, leaving 18 bases between. CDR1 and CDR2 from the germline V gene are SGDLS and YYNGEE. The CDR3 coding sequence is TGTGCCAGCACCCGTAGTGGGGGGCAGGCAGATACGCAGTATTTT. Its protein product is CASTRSGGQADTQYF.

This clonotype has a single count. This rearrangement joins TRBV12-3 or TRBV12-4 to TRBJ2-3, with D maybe TRBD2 (6 bases). Trimming left V 7 bases short and J 2 bases short, with 22 bases between. The CDR3 has 17 amino acids. In nucleotides, the CDR3 is TGTGCCAGCAACGGGGGAATGGCGGCGACGGCCACAGATACGCAGTATTTT. Residues: CASNGGMAATATDTQYF.

CDR3: CASSLRDTGELFF. The CDR3 DNA reads TGTGCCAGCTCACTCAGGGACACCGGGGAGCTGTTTTTT. The chain carries TRBV18 and TRBJ2-2; perhaps TRBD1 as D (5 bases). This CDR3 contains 13 residues. V was clipped by 4 bases and J by 3 bases, with 6 bases between them. Looked up from germline, CDR1 is KGHSH and CDR2 is LQKENI.

This sequence joins TRBV29-1 and TRBJ2-1, with 10 bases identical to TRBD2. Germline CDR1 reads SQVTM; CDR2 reads ANQGSEA. The V and J ends lost 5 bases and 12 bases, in that order; junction bases with no gene match: 16. The CDR3 length is 15 residues. For the CDR3, the DNA is TGCAGCGTTCGAGCGGGGGGGCGCGGTCCGGCGGGGCAGTTCTTC. Translation: CSVRAGGRGPAGQFF.

In its sample, this clonotype was seen once. This chain connects TRBV20-1 to TRBJ1-2; TRBD1 aligns across 7 bases. The CDR3 is 13 amino acids. V lost 5 bases, J lost 3 bases, and 6 bases stayed unmatched. Germline CDR1 is DFQATT and CDR2 is SNEGSKA (reference sequence). DNA of the CDR3: TGCAGTGCTCGTACAACAGGGGACTATGGCTACACCTTC. Protein product: CSARTTGDYGYTF.

The sample holds one count of this clonotype. The chain combines TRBV12-5 with TRBJ2-7; D perhaps matches TRBD1 (6 bases). V lost 0 bases and J lost 2, with 8 bases in between. Germline values: CDR1 LGHNT, CDR2 FRNRAP. The CDR3 runs to 14 residues. The CDR3 DNA is TGTGCTAGTGGTTTGGTAAGGGGGACCTACGAGCAGTACTTC. Amino acid sequence: CASGLVRGTYEQYF.

This chain connects TRBV20-1 to TRBJ2-6; D perhaps matches TRBD1 (5 bases). The CDR3 loop spans 13 amino acids. The V and J ends lost 5 bases and 2 bases respectively, with 7 bases between them. Per germline, CDR1 DFQATT and CDR2 SNEGSKA (reference sequence). The chain's CDR3 is CSAPRAGANVLTF. CDR3 DNA: TGCAGTGCTCCCAGGGCTGGGGCCAACGTCCTGACTTTC.

The chain joins TRBV7-2 to TRBJ2-1; D might be TRBD1 (6 bases). CDR1 and CDR2 from the germline V gene are SGHTA and FQGNSA. Trimming removed 8 bases from V and 8 bases from J, with 16 bases in between. This CDR3 spans 13 amino acids. CDR3 bases: TGTGCCAGCGTACAGGGAGTATGGGATGAGCAGTTCTTC. This translates into CASVQGVWDEQFF.

V usage is TRBV29-1 and J usage is TRBJ1-1, with D unresolved. V was clipped by 7 bases and J by 0 bases, with 12 bases between them. This CDR3 spans 13 amino acids. CDR1 is SQVTM, CDR2 ANQGSEA, per germline. DNA of the CDR3: TGCAGCGCTGGAGCTTGGGTGAACACTGAAGCTTTCTTT. Protein: CSAGAWVNTEAFF. The full variable domain, its missing parts supplied by reference TRBV29-1 and TRBJ1-1, is SAVISQKPSRDICQRGTSLTIQCQVDSQVTMMFWYRQQPGQSLTLIATANQGSEATYESGFVIDKFPISRPNLTFSTLTVSNMSPEDSSIYLCSAGAWVNTEAFFGQGTRLTVV.

In DNA, the CDR3 is TGTGCCAGCAGTGCAACGGGTAGGACCCAGTACTTC. It encodes CASSATGRTQYF. This chain connects TRBV2 to TRBJ2-5; D uncertain. The CDR3 loop spans 12 amino acids. Per germline, CDR1 SNHLY and CDR2 FYNNEI. Trimming took 4 bases from V and 7 from J, leaving 10 bases between them.

This chain connects TRBV27 to TRBJ2-5; no clear D gene. The CDR3 has 17 residues. Germline V gene sequence: CDR1 MNHEY, CDR2 SMNVEV (reference sequence). The V and J ends lost 5 bases and 1 base respectively, with 20 bases between them. CDR3 coding DNA: TGTGCCAGCAGTCACCTCCAGCACAGTCGCTCCCAAGAGACCCAGTACTTC. This encodes CASSHLQHSRSQETQYF.

V and J are TRBV7-3 and TRBJ1-2; D may be TRBD1 (5 bases). The V gene's germline CDR1 is SGHTA and CDR2 FQGTGA. Trimming removed 4 bases at V and 2 bases at J, with 14 bases between. This CDR3 comprises 15 residues. CDR3 in amino acids: CASSSHSGANYGYTF. CDR3 in DNA: TGTGCCAGCAGCTCCCATAGCGGGGCGAACTATGGCTACACCTTC.

The V call is TRBV18, the J call TRBJ1-2; D possibly corresponds to TRBD1 (6 bases). The germline V and J ends were trimmed by 8 bases and 4 bases, with 14 bases remaining between them. The length of the CDR3 is 13 residues. Germline V gene lookup returns CDR1 KGHSH and CDR2 LQKENI. DNA of the CDR3: TGTGCCAGCACCCCGGACAGAGGCTATGGCTACACCTTC. Translation: CASTPDRGYGYTF.

This clonotype has just one count. This chain uses TRBV6-1 with TRBJ2-7, with TRBD1 matching over 8 bases. The germline V gene encodes CDR1 MNHNS and CDR2 SASEGT. The CDR3 spans 13 residues. Unmatched junction bases numbered 2, after V lost 4 bases and J lost 3 bases. The CDR3 DNA follows: TGTGCCAGCAGTGGGGACAGGAGCTACGAGCAGTACGTC. Its protein product is CASSGDRSYEQYV.

The chain couples TRBV30 to TRBJ1-2; D remains unclear. This CDR3 is 12 amino acids long. Per germline, CDR1 GTSNPN and CDR2 SVGIG (reference sequence). V shed 2 bases and J shed 5 bases, with 9 bases lying between them. This chain's CDR3 is CAWSRATYGYTF. CDR3 nucleotides: TGTGCCTGGAGTAGGGCCACTTATGGCTACACCTTC.

The V call is TRBV20-1, the J call TRBJ2-3, with D perhaps given as TRBD1 or TRBD2 (5 bases each). The CDR3 runs 13 residues. Trimming took off 5 bases at V and 8 bases at J, with 17 bases between the two ends. Germline V CDR1 and CDR2: DFQATT, SNEGSKA (reference sequence). The CDR3 DNA sequence: TGCAGTGCTGCCTTGGGGGTTGGTAGTACGCAGTATTTT. This encodes CSAALGVGSTQYF.

The sample holds one count of this clonotype. CDR3 sequence: CASSLDGGELFF. CDR3 DNA sequence: TGTGCCAGCAGCTTGGATGGCGGGGAGCTGTTTTTT. The J gene is TRBJ2-2, the V gene TRBV5-8; D gene uncertain. The V and J ends lost 0 bases and 7 bases respectively, with 4 bases between them. The CDR3 is made up of 12 amino acids. CDR1 and CDR2 (germline): SGHTS, YDEGEE. The full variable domain, in which reference TRBV5-8 and TRBJ2-2 provide the parts outside the CDR3, is EAGVTQSPTHLIKTRGQQATLRCSPISGHTSVYWYQQALGLGLQFLLWYDEGEERNRGNFPPRFSGRQFPNYSSELNVNALELEDSALYLCASSLDGGELFFGEGSRLTVL.

J is TRBJ2-1 and V is TRBV20-1; tentatively, D is TRBD1 (5 bases). V was clipped by 0 bases and J by 9 bases, with 15 bases between them. Germline-derived CDR1 and CDR2 are DFQATT and SNEGSKA (reference sequence). The CDR3 totals 14 residues. The CDR3 protein is CSARDPWGAAEQFF. CDR3 nucleotides: TGCAGTGCTAGAGATCCTTGGGGCGCGGCTGAGCAGTTCTTC.

The chain employs TRBV20-1 and TRBJ2-3; D remains unclear. Trimming removed 5 bases from V and 4 bases from J, with 10 bases in between. The CDR3 runs to 12 residues. Germline CDR1 DFQATT, CDR2 SNEGSKA (reference sequence). The chain's CDR3 is CSASSGPDTQYF. As DNA, the CDR3 is TGCAGTGCTTCCTCAGGACCAGATACGCAGTATTTT.

The chain employs TRBV29-1 and TRBJ1-2; a weak D match, TRBD1 (6 bases). The germline V and J ends were trimmed by 1 base and 6 bases, with 6 bases remaining between them. Germline CDR1 reads SQVTM; CDR2 reads ANQGSEA. The CDR3 covers 11 residues. The CDR3: CSVEGQDGYTF. Here the CDR3 DNA reads TGCAGCGTTGAAGGACAGGATGGCTACACCTTC.

The rearrangement links TRBV30 to TRBJ2-3, with a possible D match to TRBD2 (6 bases). V shed 4 bases and J shed 5 bases, with 13 bases lying between them. Germline V gives CDR1 GTSNPN, CDR2 SVGIG (reference sequence). This CDR3 contains 13 residues. The CDR3 region has the DNA TGTGCCTGGACCTTTGTGGGGGGAGATACGCAGTATTTT. This gives the protein CAWTFVGGDTQYF.

This chain links TRBV30 with TRBJ1-1; D gene unclear. V lost 0 bases to trimming and J lost 11 bases, with 10 bases between them. Germline V CDR1 and CDR2: GTSNPN, SVGIG (reference sequence). This CDR3 is built from 11 residues. In DNA form, the CDR3 reads TGTGCCTGGAGTGTAAAGCCTGGGGCTTTCTTT. It encodes CAWSVKPGAFF.

The V and J genes are TRBV20-1 and TRBJ2-7; no clear D gene. Germline-derived CDR1 and CDR2 are DFQATT and SNEGSKA (reference sequence). CDR3 length: 14 amino acids. V lost 6 bases to trimming and J lost 0 bases, with 15 bases between them. This CDR3 reads CSARKSTLSYEQYF. The CDR3 region has the DNA TGCAGTGCCAGAAAGTCTACTCTCTCCTACGAGCAGTACTTC.

The J gene is TRBJ1-2, the V gene TRBV2; D not certain. CDR3 length equals 11 residues. Trimming removed 2 bases at V and 7 bases at J, with 5 bases between. The germline V gene encodes CDR1 SNHLY and CDR2 FYNNEI. The CDR3 sequence is CASSEFSGYTF. CDR3 DNA sequence: TGTGCCAGCAGTGAATTCTCTGGCTACACCTTC.